This TCR beta chain was identified during a study of CD8+CD57+ T cells in acquired aplastic anemia. Study-level background: The DNA of sorted CD4+ and CD8+ cells averaged roughly 3 ug. Study results and limitations: Simpson's diversity of CD8+ cells was not significantly different in patients compared with controls. There were 25 to 35 CD8+ CDR3 sequences that occurred in both patients and controls.

The template used for profiling TCR beta VDJ and CDR3 was genomic DNA. A single record per CDR3 protein comes from TCRdb applying MiXCR to the reads. In the table there are about 190,000 distinct CDR3 sequences, approximately 49% of which are singletons. CDR1 SGHRS and CDR2 YFSETQ come from the germline V gene. The CDR3 has 15 residues. The V gene end was trimmed by 7 bases and the J gene end by 0 bases; junction bases not matched to a gene: 8. On this clonotype itself: Its specificity is not known.

The specimen sequenced was sorted CD4+, CD8+, or CD8+CD57+ T cells (not recorded which) from PBMCs. The TCR was taken from a human donor in good health, serving as a control. This sequence joins TRBV5-1 and TRBJ2-3; 7 nucleotides line up with TRBD1. The CDR3 DNA is TGCGCCAGCCGCGTGACAGGGATGAGCACAGATACGCAGTATTTT. Translation: CASRVTGMSTDTQYF.